This T cell receptor beta chain was sequenced for a study of cytomegalovirus exposure and HLA in healthy donors. Notes on the study in general: In vitro confirmation showed a few CMV-associated chains to be CMV antigen specific.

A remark on this clone: The antigen remains undetermined.

Trimming took 1 base from V and 3 from J; bases not matched to a gene: 10. The CDR3 consists of 17 residues. The germline CDR1 and CDR2 sequences are SGHVS and FQNEAQ. Libraries were prepared by immunoSEQ multiplex PCR; TCRdb keeps only in-frame clonotypes and omits some of them. The repertoire holds about 220,000 clones, with approximately 87% as singletons. The J gene is TRBJ2-3, the V gene TRBV7-8; 7 bases line up with TRBD2. This receptor was obtained from a young man in good health and CMV-seronegative. Sequences were obtained from PBMCs. The CDR3 DNA is TGTGCCAGCAGCTTAGGGCCCCCCGGGGGAGGGACAGATACGCAGTATTTT. This gives the protein CASSLGPPGGGTDTQYF.